The rows below give T cell receptor beta chains drawn from one sample of a study of glioma-infiltrating T cells. MiXCR, applied by TCRdb to the multiplex PCR reads, yields one record per CDR3 protein. This table holds 100,000 to 150,000 distinct CDR3 sequences, around 25% found once. Sequencing was carried out using glioma tissue, nonneoplastic brain tissue, or PBMCs (not recorded which). The receptors were gathered from a human donor with low-grade glioma or glioblastoma, undergoing nonglioma brain surgery, or in good health (not recorded which). CDR3s include the opening cysteine and the closing phenylalanine or tryptophan. A D gene is named only where the DNA matches it firmly. A clone size is listed for some rows: how often the clone was seen (once, few, many), or a class if it is expanded.

v_call	j_call	d_call	clone_size	cdr3_nt	cdr3_aa
TRBV20-1	TRBJ1-4	.	few	TGCAGTGCAAGAGTGGACACCGCCGGAGAAAAACTGTTTTTT	CSARVDTAGEKLFF
TRBV20-1	TRBJ1-6	.	few	TGCAGTGCAGCAGGCCGGACGAATAATTCACCCCTCCACTTT	CSAAGRTNNSPLHF
TRBV10-3	TRBJ2-3	.	.	TGTGCCATCAGTGTCAGGGAAACAGATACGCAGTATTTT	CAISVRETDTQYF
TRBV6-6	TRBJ1-2	.	many	TGTGCCAGCAGTTACTCGAACAGGAACTATGGCTACACCTTC	CASSYSNRNYGYTF
TRBV18	TRBJ1-1	.	.	TGTGCCAGCTCACCAAAAAGAGAGAACACTGAAGCTTTCTTT	CASSPKRENTEAFF
TRBV2	TRBJ1-4	.	once	TGTGCCAGCTCGACAGCTCCTAATGAAAAACTGTTTTTT	CASSTAPNEKLFF
TRBV27	TRBJ2-2	.	many	TGTGCCAGCAGTTTTCGACAGGTGATGAACACCGGGGAGCTGTTTTTT	CASSFRQVMNTGELFF
TRBV20-1	TRBJ1-1	TRBD1	many	TGCAGTGCAACCGCCGGGACAGCAAAGAACACTGAAGCTTTCTTT	CSATAGTAKNTEAFF
TRBV24-1	TRBJ2-2	TRBD2	few	TGTGCCACCAGTGATCCGACTAGCGGGGACACCGGGGAGCTGTTTTTT	CATSDPTSGDTGELFF
TRBV25-1	TRBJ1-5	TRBD1	many	TGTGCCAGCAGTCAGGGGGGGGTGGCCAATCAGCCCCAGCATTTT	CASSQGGVANQPQHF
TRBV6-1	TRBJ1-4	TRBD1	many	TGTGCCAGCAGTTATGTAGGGGGCTATGAAAAACTGTTTTTT	CASSYVGGYEKLFF
TRBV20-1	TRBJ1-4	.	few	TGCAGTCCCTTGGAACGGTCTAATGAAAAACTGTTTTTT	CSPLERSNEKLFF
TRBV2	TRBJ2-3	.	few	TGTGCCAGCAAATTCACAGATACGCAGTATTTT	CASKFTDTQYF
TRBV7-9	TRBJ1-1	.	few	TGTGCCAGCTCAGGGGCGAGCACTGAAGCTTTCTTT	CASSGASTEAFF
TRBV14	TRBJ2-1	TRBD2	.	TGTGCCAGCAGTCAAGGAGGACTAGCTGTCGAGACCCAGTTCTTC	CASSQGGLAVETQFF
TRBV24-1	TRBJ2-5	.	many	TGTGCCACCAGTGAACCGACCGGACCCACGATCGGGACCCAGTACTTC	CATSEPTGPTIGTQYF
TRBV29-1	TRBJ1-1	.	few	TGCAGCGTTGAAGATATGGGAGTGGGGAACACTGAAGCTTTCTTT	CSVEDMGVGNTEAFF
TRBV12-3/TRBV12-4	TRBJ2-3	.	.	TGTGCCAGCAGCCCACGGGGGGCGGCTTCAGATACGCAGTATTTT	CASSPRGAASDTQYF
TRBV18	TRBJ1-5	TRBD1	.	TGTGCCAGCTCACCCGGGACAGGGAAGAGTCAGCCCCAGCATTTT	CASSPGTGKSQPQHF
TRBV29-1	TRBJ2-5	TRBD2	.	TGCAGCATTGGGGGGGTGGAGACCCAGTACTTC	CSIGGVETQYF
TRBV20-1	TRBJ1-2	.	.	TGCAGTGCTCCAGAGTTTGGGGAGGCTGGCTACACCTTC	CSAPEFGEAGYTF
TRBV19	TRBJ2-1	TRBD2	.	TGTGCCAGTAGTAGATCTAGCGGGGGTGGGAATGAGCAGTTCTTC	CASSRSSGGGNEQFF
TRBV6-2/TRBV6-3	TRBJ2-2	.	many	TGTGCCAGCAGTTACGGACACTTGAACACCGGGGAGCTGTTTTTT	CASSYGHLNTGELFF
TRBV20-1	TRBJ1-5	.	.	TGCAGTGCTAGTCCATCGGGGGGAGGACAGCCCCAGCATTTT	CSASPSGGGQPQHF
TRBV7-2	TRBJ2-1	.	.	TGTGCCAGCAGCTTAGCCGCCTCGAGCTCCTACAATGAGCAGTTCTTC	CASSLAASSSYNEQFF
TRBV24-1	TRBJ2-3	.	.	TGTGCCACCAGTGATCAAACAGCCAAAAGCACAGATACGCAGTATTTT	CATSDQTAKSTDTQYF
TRBV28	TRBJ2-5	TRBD1	.	TGTGCCAGCAGTCTCAACCAGGGCGGGACAGGGGTGTTGGAGACCCAGTACTTC	CASSLNQGGTGVLETQYF
TRBV12-3/TRBV12-4	TRBJ2-3	.	.	TGTGCCAGCAGATTAGCGTTGCAGGTGCCAGATACGCAGTATTTT	CASRLALQVPDTQYF
TRBV4-2	TRBJ2-1	.	.	TGTGCCAGCAGCCAAGGACCGCGCGGGGACAATGAGCAGTTCTTC	CASSQGPRGDNEQFF
TRBV6-4	TRBJ2-3	.	few	TGTGCCAGCAGTGACAGGCCTATCGGGGCAGATACGCAGTATTTT	CASSDRPIGADTQYF
TRBV15	TRBJ1-5	TRBD1	.	TGTGCCACCGGCAGAGACCCCAGGACAGGGGGCATGGGTCAGCCCCAGCATTTT	CATGRDPRTGGMGQPQHF
TRBV12-3/TRBV12-4	TRBJ1-5	.	few	TGTGCCAGCAGTTTAGGACGCAATCAGCCCCAGCATTTT	CASSLGRNQPQHF